This TCR beta chain was documented in a study of identical twins. Healthy Caucasians made up all donors. Study-level points and caveats: Models, which agreed with sharing between unrelated individuals, nonetheless underestimated the out-of-frame TCR alpha sharing seen in monozygotic twins.

Worth noting for this clonotype: The antigen remains undetermined.

The CDR3 is made up of 13 amino acids. The germline CDR1 and CDR2 sequences are SGHTA and FQGNSA. Deletions cut 4 bases from V and 8 bases from J, with 11 bases between. One entry per CDR3 protein, called by TCRdb with MiXCR from the 5' RACE reads. The table has 450,000 or so distinct CDR3 sequences, 20% to 30% seen once. The sample was also linked to a second study, of T cells expressing NK-cell markers.

Sequencing was done on a sample of CD4+ T cells sorted from blood. This sequence joins TRBV7-2 and TRBJ1-4; D ambiguous. The sequence derives from a woman in her late teens or twenties in good health. This CDR3 is CASSSQSREKLFF. The CDR3 coding sequence is TGTGCCAGCAGCTCCCAGAGTAGGGAAAAACTGTTTTTT.